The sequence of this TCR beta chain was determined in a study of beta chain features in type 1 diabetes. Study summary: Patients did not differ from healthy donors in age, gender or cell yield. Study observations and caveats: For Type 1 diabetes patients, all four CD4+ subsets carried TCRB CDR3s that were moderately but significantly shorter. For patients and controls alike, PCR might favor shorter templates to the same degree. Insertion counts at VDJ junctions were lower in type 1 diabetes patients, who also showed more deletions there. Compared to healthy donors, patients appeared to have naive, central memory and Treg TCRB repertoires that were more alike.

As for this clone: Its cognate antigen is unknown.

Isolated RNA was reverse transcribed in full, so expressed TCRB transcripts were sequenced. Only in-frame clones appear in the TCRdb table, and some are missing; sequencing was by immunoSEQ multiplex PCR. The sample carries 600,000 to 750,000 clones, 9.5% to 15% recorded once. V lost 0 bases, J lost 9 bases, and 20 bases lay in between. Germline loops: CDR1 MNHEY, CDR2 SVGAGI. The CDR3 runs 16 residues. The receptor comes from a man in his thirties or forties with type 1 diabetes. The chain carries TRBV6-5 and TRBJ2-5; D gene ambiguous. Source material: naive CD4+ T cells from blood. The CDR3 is CASSYSVSLTRMPQYF. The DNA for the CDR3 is TGTGCCAGCAGTTACTCCGTAAGCCTTACGAGAATGCCCCAGTACTTC.